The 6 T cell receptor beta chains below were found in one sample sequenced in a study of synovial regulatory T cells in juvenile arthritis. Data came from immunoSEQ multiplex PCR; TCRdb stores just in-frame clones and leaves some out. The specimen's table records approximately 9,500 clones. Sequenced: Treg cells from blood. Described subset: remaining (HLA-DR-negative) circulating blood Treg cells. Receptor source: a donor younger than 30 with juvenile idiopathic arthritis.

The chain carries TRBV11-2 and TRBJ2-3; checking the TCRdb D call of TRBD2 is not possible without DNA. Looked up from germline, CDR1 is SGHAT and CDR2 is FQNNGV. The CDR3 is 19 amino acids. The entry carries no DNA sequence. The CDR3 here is CASSLGGLAGGPSTDTQYF.

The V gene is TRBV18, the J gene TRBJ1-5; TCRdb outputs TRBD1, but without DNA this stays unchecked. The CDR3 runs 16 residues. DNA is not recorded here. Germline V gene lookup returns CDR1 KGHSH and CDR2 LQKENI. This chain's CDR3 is CASSPKFTGTNQPQHF.

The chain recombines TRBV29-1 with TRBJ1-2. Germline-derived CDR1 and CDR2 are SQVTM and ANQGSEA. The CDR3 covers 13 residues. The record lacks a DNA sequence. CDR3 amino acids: CSVRGPLGYGYTF. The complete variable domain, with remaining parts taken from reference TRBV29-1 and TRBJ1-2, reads SAVISQKPSRDICQRGTSLTIQCQVDSQVTMMFWYRQQPGQSLTLIATANQGSEATYESGFVIDKFPISRPNLTFSTLTVSNMSPEDSSIYLCSVRGPLGYGYTFGSGTRLTVV.

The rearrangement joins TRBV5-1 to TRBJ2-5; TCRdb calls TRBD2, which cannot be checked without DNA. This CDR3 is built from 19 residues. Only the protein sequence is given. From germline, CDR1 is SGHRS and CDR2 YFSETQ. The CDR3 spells CASSLALWGSGRTQETQYF.

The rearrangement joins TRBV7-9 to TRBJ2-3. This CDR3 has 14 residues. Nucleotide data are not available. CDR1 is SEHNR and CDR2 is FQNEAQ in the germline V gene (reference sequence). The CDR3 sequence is CASSLVGSTDTQYF. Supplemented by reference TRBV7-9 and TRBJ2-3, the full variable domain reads DTGVSQNPRHKITKRGQNVTFRCDPISEHNRLYWYRQTLGQGPEFLTYFQNEAQLEKSRLLSDRFSAERPKGSFSTLEIQRTEQGDSAMYLCASSLVGSTDTQYFGPGTRLTVL.

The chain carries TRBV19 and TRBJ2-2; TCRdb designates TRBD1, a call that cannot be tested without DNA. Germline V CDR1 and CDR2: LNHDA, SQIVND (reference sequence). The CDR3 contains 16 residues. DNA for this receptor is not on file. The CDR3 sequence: CASSSRGQGFSGELFF.